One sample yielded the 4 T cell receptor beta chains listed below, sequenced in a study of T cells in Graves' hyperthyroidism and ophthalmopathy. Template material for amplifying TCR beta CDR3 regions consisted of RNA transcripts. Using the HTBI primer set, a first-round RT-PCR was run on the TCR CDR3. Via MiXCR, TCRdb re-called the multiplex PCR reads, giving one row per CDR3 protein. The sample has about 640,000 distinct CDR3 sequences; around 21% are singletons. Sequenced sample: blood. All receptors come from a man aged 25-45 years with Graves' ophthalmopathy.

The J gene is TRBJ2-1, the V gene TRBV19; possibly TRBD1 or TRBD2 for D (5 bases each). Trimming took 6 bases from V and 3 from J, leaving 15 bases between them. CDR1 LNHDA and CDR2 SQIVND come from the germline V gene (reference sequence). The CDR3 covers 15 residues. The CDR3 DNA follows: TGTGCCAGTAGCCTGGGGGTAGGGGTCTACAATGAGCAGTTCTTC. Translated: CASSLGVGVYNEQFF.

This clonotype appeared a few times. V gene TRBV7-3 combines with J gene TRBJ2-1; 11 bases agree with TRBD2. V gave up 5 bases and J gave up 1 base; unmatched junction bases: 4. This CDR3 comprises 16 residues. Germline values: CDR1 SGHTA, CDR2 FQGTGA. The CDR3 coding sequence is TGTGCCAGCAGCCCCGTAGCGGGAGGGTCCTACAATGAGCAGTTCTTC. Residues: CASSPVAGGSYNEQFF.

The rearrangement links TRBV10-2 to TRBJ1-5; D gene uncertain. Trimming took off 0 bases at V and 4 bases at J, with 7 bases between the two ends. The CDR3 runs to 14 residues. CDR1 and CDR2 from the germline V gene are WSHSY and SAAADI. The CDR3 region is CASSESRRNQPQHF. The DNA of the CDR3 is TGCGCCAGCAGTGAGTCCCGAAGGAATCAGCCCCAGCATTTT.

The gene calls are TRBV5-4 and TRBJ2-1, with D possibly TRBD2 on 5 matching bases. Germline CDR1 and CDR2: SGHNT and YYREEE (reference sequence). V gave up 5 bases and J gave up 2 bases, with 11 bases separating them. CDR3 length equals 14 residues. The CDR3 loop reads CASREIGTYNEQFF. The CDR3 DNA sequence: TGTGCCAGCAGGGAAATCGGGACCTACAATGAGCAGTTCTTC.